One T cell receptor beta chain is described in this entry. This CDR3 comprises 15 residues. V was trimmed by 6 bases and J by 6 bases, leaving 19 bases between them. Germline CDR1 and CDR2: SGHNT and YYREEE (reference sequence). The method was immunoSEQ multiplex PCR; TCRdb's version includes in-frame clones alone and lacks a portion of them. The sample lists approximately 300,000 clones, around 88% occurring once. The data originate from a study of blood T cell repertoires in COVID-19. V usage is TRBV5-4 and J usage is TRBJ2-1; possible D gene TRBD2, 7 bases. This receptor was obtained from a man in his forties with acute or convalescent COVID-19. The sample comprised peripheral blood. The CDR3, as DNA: TGTGCCAGCAACTCCAATGGGGGGGGGCCCAATGAGCAGTTCTTC. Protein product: CASNSNGGGPNEQFF.